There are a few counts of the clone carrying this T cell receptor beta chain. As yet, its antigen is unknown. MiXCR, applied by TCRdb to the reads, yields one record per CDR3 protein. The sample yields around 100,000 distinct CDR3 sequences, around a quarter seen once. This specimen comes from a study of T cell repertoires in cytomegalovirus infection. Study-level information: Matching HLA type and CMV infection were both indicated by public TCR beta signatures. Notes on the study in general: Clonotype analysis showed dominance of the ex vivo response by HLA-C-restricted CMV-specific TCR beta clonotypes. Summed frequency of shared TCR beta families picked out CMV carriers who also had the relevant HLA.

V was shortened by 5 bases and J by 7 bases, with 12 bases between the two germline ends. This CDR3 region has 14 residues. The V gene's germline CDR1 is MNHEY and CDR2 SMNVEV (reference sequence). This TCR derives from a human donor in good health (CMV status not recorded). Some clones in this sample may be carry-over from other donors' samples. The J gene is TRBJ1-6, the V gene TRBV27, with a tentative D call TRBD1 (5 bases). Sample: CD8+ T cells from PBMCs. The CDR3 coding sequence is TGTGCCAGCAGTCTGCCGGGGCACAATTCACCCCTCCACTTT. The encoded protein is CASSLPGHNSPLHF.